These 22 T cell receptor beta chains were sequenced from one sample in a study of T cell changes during pregnancy in multiple sclerosis. Assay: immunoSEQ multiplex PCR; the TCRdb copy retains only in-frame clones and omits some. The sample has about 60,000 clones, over 75% seen once. This specimen was peripheral blood, taken before pregnancy. All receptors derive from a female donor with multiple sclerosis, enrolled in a pregnancy study.

The J gene is TRBJ1-2, the V gene TRBV18; 10 bases agree with TRBD1. V gave up 2 bases and J gave up 4 bases; unmatched junction bases: 4. In germline, CDR1 is KGHSH, CDR2 LQKENI. The CDR3 has 15 amino acids. CDR3 sequence (DNA): TGTGCCAGCTCACCAGGGACAGGGGAAACCTATGGCTACACCTTC. It translates to CASSPGTGETYGYTF.

The V and J genes are TRBV29-1 and TRBJ2-5; tentatively, D is TRBD1 (6 bases). With 1 base removed from V and 2 bases from J, the gap between germline ends came to 11 bases. The CDR3 runs to 14 residues. Germline CDR1 and CDR2: SQVTM and ANQGSEA. CDR3 loop: CSVEVWTEQETQYF. The CDR3 bases are TGCAGCGTTGAAGTGTGGACAGAACAAGAGACCCAGTACTTC. Drawing the rest from reference TRBV29-1 and TRBJ2-5, the complete variable domain is SAVISQKPSRDICQRGTSLTIQCQVDSQVTMMFWYRQQPGQSLTLIATANQGSEATYESGFVIDKFPISRPNLTFSTLTVSNMSPEDSSIYLCSVEVWTEQETQYFGPGTRLLVL.

This chain uses TRBV6-6 with TRBJ2-2; 10 positions match TRBD2. CDR3 length: 15 residues. CDR1 and CDR2 from the germline V gene are MNHNY and SVGAGI (reference sequence). The ends lost 5 bases at V and 7 bases at J; junction bases unmatched: 7. The CDR3 is CASSPSGGDVGELFF. The CDR3 DNA sequence: TGTGCCAGCAGTCCCAGCGGGGGGGATGTCGGGGAGCTGTTTTTT.

CDR3 bases: TGCAGTGCTACAGGACAAGAGACCCAGTACTTC. This codes for CSATGQETQYF. The V gene is TRBV20-1, the J gene TRBJ2-5; no definite D call. The CDR3 sequence is 11 residues long. Trimming cost V 4 bases and J 2 bases, with 5 bases left between them. Germline CDR1 DFQATT, CDR2 SNEGSKA (reference sequence).

The chain uses TRBV5-1 and TRBJ1-1; D gene ambiguous. The CDR3 runs 16 residues. The V gene's germline CDR1 is SGHRS and CDR2 YFSETQ. Between the trimmed V and J ends, which lost 0 bases and 0 bases, there was a span of 12 bases. CDR3 sequence reads: CASSLEGGLLNTEAFF. The DNA of the CDR3 is TGCGCCAGCAGCTTGGAGGGCGGACTCCTGAACACTGAAGCTTTCTTT. Using reference TRBV5-1 and TRBJ1-1 for the parts outside the CDR3, the full variable domain is KAGVTQTPRYLIKTRGQQVTLSCSPISGHRSVSWYQQTPGQGLQFLFEYFSETQRNKGNFPGRFSGRQFSNSRSEMNVSTLELGDSALYLCASSLEGGLLNTEAFFGQGTRLTVV.

This chain joins TRBV9 and TRBJ2-1, with 8 bases aligning to TRBD2. The trim removed 7 bases at V and 2 bases at J, leaving 2 bases unmatched. Germline values: CDR1 SGDLS, CDR2 YYNGEE. This CDR3 spans 13 amino acids. The DNA for the CDR3 is TGTGCCAGCGCGGGGGGTACCTACAATGAGCAGTTCTTC. Translated, it gives CASAGGTYNEQFF.

The chain couples TRBV30 to TRBJ2-7; 7 bases are shared with TRBD1. Trimming cost V 0 bases and J 6 bases; bases outside gene matches: 5. The CDR3 runs 13 residues. CDR1 and CDR2 (germline): GTSNPN, SVGIG (reference sequence). In DNA, the CDR3 is TGTGCCTGGAGTGTCCAGGGGGTAAGCGAGCAGTACTTC. Residues: CAWSVQGVSEQYF.

The chain recombines TRBV11-2 with TRBJ1-2; 7 bases line up with TRBD1. J gave up 8 bases and V 0 bases, and 6 bases lay outside the gene matches. There are 14 residues in the CDR3. Per the germline V gene, CDR1 is SGHAT and CDR2 is FQNNGV. DNA for the CDR3: TGTGCCAGCAGCTTAGATGGACAGGTCGTGGGCTACACCTTC. This encodes CASSLDGQVVGYTF. Looking up the rest from reference TRBV11-2 and TRBJ1-2 gives the full variable domain: EAGVAQSPRYKIIEKRQSVAFWCNPISGHATLYWYQQILGQGPKLLIQFQNNGVVDDSQLPKDRFSAERLKGVDSTLKIQPAKLEDSAVYLCASSLDGQVVGYTFGSGTRLTVV.

Concerning this clone: Germline is not matched at one junction end, which may reflect a read error. The rearrangement uses TRBV9 and TRBJ2-3; TRBD1 matches at 7 bases. This CDR3 comprises 12 residues. Germline lookup yields CDR1 SGDLS and CDR2 YYNGEE. In DNA, the CDR3 is TGTGCCAGCGGGGGACAGAACGAGGCGCCGAATTTT. Its translation: CASGGQNEAPNF.

This clone was observed once. CDR3 protein: CASSQPGQGAFEQYF. Here the CDR3 DNA reads TGTGCCAGCAGCCAACCGGGACAGGGGGCGTTTGAGCAGTACTTC. The chain employs TRBV14 and TRBJ2-7; 12 nucleotides agree with TRBD1. This CDR3 region has 15 residues. CDR1 is SGHDN and CDR2 is FVKESK in the germline V gene. Trimming cost V 2 bases and J 7 bases; bases outside gene matches: 6.

The V and J genes are TRBV6-1 and TRBJ2-5, with D perhaps matching TRBD1 (6 bases). Germline-derived CDR1 and CDR2 are MNHNS and SASEGT. This CDR3 contains 15 residues. V was pared by 6 bases and J by 4 bases, with 18 bases between. CDR3: CASRGAGASGETQYF. CDR3 coding DNA: TGTGCCAGCAGAGGAGCAGGGGCTTCTGGAGAGACCCAGTACTTC.

This chain joins TRBV9 and TRBJ2-7; 7 positions agree with TRBD1. This CDR3 has 17 residues. Germline trimming cut 0 bases from V and 2 bases from J; bases unmatched to any gene: 11. Germline CDR1 and CDR2: SGDLS and YYNGEE. CDR3 in amino acids: CASSVADRDSRAYEQYF. The DNA for the CDR3 is TGTGCCAGCAGCGTAGCCGACCGGGACAGTCGCGCCTACGAGCAGTACTTC.

This chain joins TRBV5-1 and TRBJ1-1, with D unresolved. Germline assignment: CDR1 SGHRS and CDR2 YFSETQ. This CDR3 is 14 amino acids long. V dropped 1 base and J dropped 5 bases, with 12 bases sitting between them. As DNA, the CDR3 is TGCGCCAGCAGCTTGCGTACACGCGGAACTGAAGCTTTCTTT. Translated, it gives CASSLRTRGTEAFF.

The chain uses TRBV9 and TRBJ2-1; TRBD2 matches 10 bases. The CDR3 is 16 residues long. Germline-derived CDR1 and CDR2 are SGDLS and YYNGEE. V gave up 0 bases and J gave up 1 base; unmatched junction bases: 1. The CDR3 nucleotides read TGTGCCAGCAGCGTAGATAGCGGGAGGTCCTACAATGAGCAGTTCTTC. It yields the protein CASSVDSGRSYNEQFF.

The rearrangement uses TRBV19 and TRBJ2-7; D might be TRBD1 (6 bases). This CDR3 has 15 amino acids. The V and J ends lost 5 bases and 2 bases respectively, with 16 bases between them. Germline V gene sequence: CDR1 LNHDA, CDR2 SQIVND (reference sequence). CDR3 in amino acids: CASSRRTEVPYEQYF. In DNA form, the CDR3 reads TGTGCCAGTAGTCGACGGACAGAGGTCCCCTACGAGCAGTACTTC.

This chain links TRBV9 with TRBJ1-2, with TRBD1 matching 9 bases. The CDR3 spans 14 residues. Germline V gene lookup returns CDR1 SGDLS and CDR2 YYNGEE. The junction had 5 bases not matched to a gene; V was cut back by 0 bases and J by 8 bases. This CDR3 reads CASSVVSTGGGYTF. The CDR3, as DNA: TGTGCCAGCAGCGTAGTTTCGACAGGGGGAGGCTACACCTTC.

This clone has a handful of counts. This chain joins TRBV6-4 and TRBJ2-5; TRBD2 might be the D (6 bases). V gave up 3 bases and J gave up 4 bases, with 15 bases separating them. The CDR3 spans 15 residues. Germline values: CDR1 MRHNA, CDR2 SNTAGT. CDR3 bases: TGTGCCAGCAGTGAGTCGAGCGGGTCTCGAGAGACCCAGTACTTC. This translates into CASSESSGSRETQYF.

In this sample, this clone turned up once. The chain carries TRBV6-5 and TRBJ1-6; 7 bases align to TRBD1. This CDR3 has 15 amino acids. Germline lookup yields CDR1 MNHEY and CDR2 SVGAGI. V dropped 6 bases and J dropped 9; count of bases not matched to a gene: 11. The CDR3 sequence is CASSHTGVGSSPLHF. The CDR3 DNA sequence: TGTGCCAGCAGCCACACAGGGGTAGGTAGTTCACCCCTCCACTTT.

V usage is TRBV7-2 and J usage is TRBJ1-5; D is perhaps TRBD1 (5 bases). CDR3 length: 14 residues. Trimming removed 1 base from V and 6 bases from J, with 10 bases in between. Germline CDR1 and CDR2: SGHTA and FQGNSA. The CDR3 reads CASSLVPGLQPQHF. The CDR3 nucleotides read TGTGCCAGCAGCTTAGTTCCAGGGCTTCAGCCCCAGCATTTT.

The chain uses TRBV20-1 and TRBJ2-5; TRBD1 agrees at 7 bases. Germline loops: CDR1 DFQATT, CDR2 SNEGSKA (reference sequence). The V segment lost 0 bases and the J segment 10 bases; nucleotides outside the gene matches: 2. The length of the CDR3 is 11 residues. The CDR3 nucleotides read TGCAGTGCTAGAGACAGGGGGATCCAGTACTTC. Amino acids: CSARDRGIQYF.

V gene TRBV11-2 combines with J gene TRBJ1-2, with TRBD1 as a possible D gene (6 bases). Trimming pared 1 base from V and 7 bases from J, leaving 13 bases between. CDR3 size: 14 residues. In germline, CDR1 is SGHAT, CDR2 FQNNGV. The CDR3 region is CASSLVSGAGGYTF. Here the CDR3 DNA reads TGTGCCAGCAGCTTAGTTTCAGGGGCAGGTGGCTACACCTTC.

The gene calls are TRBV7-2 and TRBJ1-4, with D unclear. CDR1 is SGHTA, CDR2 FQGNSA, per germline. V was shortened by 2 bases and J by 10 bases, with 14 bases between the two germline ends. This CDR3 comprises 14 residues. CDR3 sequence (DNA): TGTGCCAGCAGCTTACGGGGAGGTTGGGGAAAACTGTTTTTT. Amino acid sequence: CASSLRGGWGKLFF.